This TCR beta chain originates from a study of beta chain features in type 1 diabetes. Points from the study as a whole: cDNA-based reads could over-represent cells with high TCR expression.

This clone was seen more than once but under ten times. The target antigen is unknown. Germline V gives CDR1 SGHDT, CDR2 YYEEEE. The CDR3 runs to 16 residues. V was pared by 4 bases and J by 2 bases, with 6 bases of the junction left unmatched. The whole isolated RNA underwent reverse transcription, so sequencing captured expressed TCRB transcripts. Method: immunoSEQ multiplex PCR; TCRdb's copy keeps in-frame clones and lacks some. The data show 360,000 or so clones, with about 20% seen just once and under 0.055% held by the top ten. The source is a woman aged 18-29 years in good health. Sequencing was carried out using naive CD4+ T cells from blood. The chain links TRBV5-6 to TRBJ2-3, with TRBD2 matching 11 bases. CDR3 nucleotide sequence: TGTGCCAGCAGCATCCTACTAGCGGGAGTCACAGATACGCAGTATTTT. Its translation: CASSILLAGVTDTQYF.